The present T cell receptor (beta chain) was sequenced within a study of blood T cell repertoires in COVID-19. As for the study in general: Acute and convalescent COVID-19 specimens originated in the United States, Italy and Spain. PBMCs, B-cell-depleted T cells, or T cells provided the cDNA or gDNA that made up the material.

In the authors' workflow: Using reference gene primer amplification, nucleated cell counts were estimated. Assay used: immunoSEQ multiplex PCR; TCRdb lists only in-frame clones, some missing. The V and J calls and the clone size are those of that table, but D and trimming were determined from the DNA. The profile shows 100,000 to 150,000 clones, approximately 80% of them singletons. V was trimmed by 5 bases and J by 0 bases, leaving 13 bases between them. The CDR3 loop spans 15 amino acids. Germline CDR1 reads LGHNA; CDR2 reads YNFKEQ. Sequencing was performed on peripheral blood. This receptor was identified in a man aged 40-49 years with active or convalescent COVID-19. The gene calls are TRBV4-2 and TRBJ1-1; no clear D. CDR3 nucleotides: TGTGCCAGCAGCAGAGACCAGGTATTGAACACTGAAGCTTTCTTT. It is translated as CASSRDQVLNTEAFF.